This is a list of T cell receptor beta chains from one sample in a study of T cells of healthy individuals. TCRdb analysed the 5' RACE reads with MiXCR anew, one entry per CDR3 protein. The profile shows 65,000 to 90,000 distinct CDR3 sequences, more than 4.5% of them singletons. The source is a female donor in good health. The CDR3 runs from the conserved cysteine through the conserved F or W. A D gene is named only where the DNA matches it firmly. The size of a clone is reported for some rows only, either as once, few or many, or as a class for expanded clones.

TRBD1,TRBV12-3/TRBV12-4,few,TRBJ2-5,TGTGCCAGCAGGACAGGGGTCCAAGAGACCCAGTACTTC,CASRTGVQETQYF
-,TRBV12-3/TRBV12-4,-,TRBJ2-1,TGTGCCAGCAGTCCCGTACTAAGGAATGAGCAGTTCTTC,CASSPVLRNEQFF
-,TRBV7-2,few,TRBJ2-7,TGTGCCAGCAGCTCGAGGCAGAAAGAGTACTACGAGCAGTACTTC,CASSSRQKEYYEQYF
TRBD1,TRBV27,-,TRBJ1-2,TGTGCCAGCAGAAGTATCGGCGTGACAGGGGCGGGCTACACCTTC,CASRSIGVTGAGYTF
-,TRBV5-5,many,TRBJ2-2,TGTGCCAGCAGCTTGAAGGGTACCGGGGAGCTGTTTTTT,CASSLKGTGELFF
TRBD1,TRBV9,many,TRBJ1-6,TGTGCCAGCAGCGCCTCCGGGACAGCCAATTCACCCCTCCACTTT,CASSASGTANSPLHF
-,TRBV5-5,many,TRBJ1-5,TGTGCCAGCAGCTTGTGGGACGGTAGCAATCAGCCCCAGCATTTT,CASSLWDGSNQPQHF
-,TRBV7-2,many,TRBJ1-2,TGTGCCAGCAGCTTAGGTCCAGGGACCTATGGCTACACCTTC,CASSLGPGTYGYTF
TRBD2,TRBV28,many,TRBJ2-1,TGTGCCAGCAGTTTCCCACTAGCGGGAGGGCCCTATGAGCAGTTCTTC,CASSFPLAGGPYEQFF
TRBD2,TRBV6-5,many,TRBJ2-1,TGTGCCAGCAGTTCTGGAGCGGGAGTAGCCTACAATGAGCAGTTCTTC,CASSSGAGVAYNEQFF
-,TRBV29-1,many,TRBJ2-3,TGCAGCGTTATAGCGCAGACAGCAGATACGCAGTATTTT,CSVIAQTADTQYF
-,TRBV3-1,few,TRBJ2-7,TGTGCCAGCACAAAAGGGCCCAGCCAGGCCTACGAGCAGTACTTC,CASTKGPSQAYEQYF
-,TRBV7-9,few,TRBJ2-3,TGTGCCAGCAGCCGGAACCAGCCTACAGATACGCAGTATTTT,CASSRNQPTDTQYF
TRBD1,TRBV2,-,TRBJ1-5,TGTGCCAGCAGTGCTCTGACCGGACAGGGCTTGAGCAATCAGCCCCAGCATTTT,CASSALTGQGLSNQPQHF
-,TRBV7-9,-,TRBJ2-6,TGTGCCAGCAGCTTAGGGTACGGCGGAGCCTCTGGGGCCAACGTCCTGACTTTC,CASSLGYGGASGANVLTF
-,TRBV5-6,medium-sized,TRBJ2-7,TGTGCCAGCAGCTTGGATCGCGGAACCTACGAGCAGTACTTC,CASSLDRGTYEQYF
-,TRBV9,few,TRBJ1-1,TGTGCCAGCAGCCCCTCCCATCTGAACACTGAAGCTTTCTTT,CASSPSHLNTEAFF
-,TRBV2,-,TRBJ1-5,TGTGCCAGCAACGCGGGGAGTCAGCCCCAGCATTTT,CASNAGSQPQHF
-,TRBV7-2,few,TRBJ1-4,TGTGCCAGCAGCGCCCAAGTCCGGACCGATGAAAAACTGTTTTTT,CASSAQVRTDEKLFF
TRBD1,TRBV28,many,TRBJ1-2,TGTGCCAGCACCACAGGGGCCAGATATGGCTACACCTTC,CASTTGARYGYTF
-,TRBV5-1,many,TRBJ2-2,TGCGCCAGCAGCTTGGTGGGAGCTTACGGGGAGCTGTTTTTT,CASSLVGAYGELFF
TRBD1,TRBV30,-,TRBJ1-2,TGTGCCTGGAGGGTCGACAGGGCTGGCTATGGCTACACCTTC,CAWRVDRAGYGYTF
TRBD2,TRBV20-1,many,TRBJ2-7,TGCAGTGCTAGAGATTTGACTAGCGGGAGGTTTTACGAGCAGTACTTC,CSARDLTSGRFYEQYF
TRBD2,TRBV10-3,many,TRBJ2-5,TGTGCCATCGGAGGGGAGGGAGAGACCCAGTACTTC,CAIGGEGETQYF
-,TRBV7-2,-,TRBJ1-3,TGTGCCAGCAGCTTAAGCAGCATCTCTAGAAACACCATATATTTT,CASSLSSISRNTIYF
-,TRBV29-1,many,TRBJ2-1,TGCAGCGTTGATTGGGGGACGAGTGAGCAGTTCTTC,CSVDWGTSEQFF
-,TRBV5-4,many,TRBJ1-2,TGTGCCAGCAGCTCCGGTCGCAACGGGGACTATGGCTACACCTTC,CASSSGRNGDYGYTF
-,TRBV10-3,many,TRBJ2-7,TGTGCCATCAGTGGCCTGGGCTACGAGCAGTACTTC,CAISGLGYEQYF
-,TRBV27,many,TRBJ1-2,TGTGCCAGCAGACGCTCAGGGTCCTATGGCTACACCTTC,CASRRSGSYGYTF
-,TRBV7-9,many,TRBJ1-1,TGTGCCAGCAGCTTCAGTAACACTGAAGCTTTCTTT,CASSFSNTEAFF
-,TRBV9,-,TRBJ2-7,TGTGCCAGCAGCGCCCAGGACGGCCCCTACGAGCAGTACTTC,CASSAQDGPYEQYF
-,TRBV3-1,few,TRBJ1-4,TGTGCCAGCAGCCAAGACGTACCGGGACGGATTAATGAAAAACTGTTTTTT,CASSQDVPGRINEKLFF
TRBD2,TRBV7-2,many,TRBJ2-1,TGTGCCAGCAGTTTCACTAGCGGGAGGTTAGGTGAGCAGTTCTTC,CASSFTSGRLGEQFF
-,TRBV6-2/TRBV6-3,many,TRBJ1-6,TGTGCCAGCACGGCCGGACACCATAATTCACCCCTCCACTTT,CASTAGHHNSPLHF
-,TRBV12-5,few,TRBJ2-7,TGTGCTAGTGGTTTGGTCGGACCGCCCGACGAGCAGTACTTC,CASGLVGPPDEQYF
-,TRBV24-1,many,TRBJ2-3,TGTGCCACCAGTGGCCCTTACACAGATACGCAGTATTTT,CATSGPYTDTQYF